Presented here are 32 T cell receptor beta chains from one specimen sequenced in a study of beta chain features in type 1 diabetes. Isolated RNA was reverse transcribed in full, so expressed TCRB transcripts were sequenced. The protocol was immunoSEQ multiplex PCR, while the TCRdb copy is restricted to in-frame clones and leaves out a portion. The repertoire holds 160,000 or so clones, with approximately 8.4% as singletons. What was sequenced was central memory CD4+ T cells from blood. The source is a woman younger than 30 in good health.

The chain combines TRBV19 with TRBJ1-2; 7 bases are a match to TRBD1. Losses at the gene ends were 6 bases for V and 4 bases for J; bases not matched to a gene: 8. The CDR3 sequence is 14 residues long. Germline V lookup: CDR1 LNHDA, CDR2 SQIVND (reference sequence). The DNA for the CDR3 is TGTGCCAGTAGGGAACACAGGGGAGGCTATGGCTACACCTTC. Protein sequence: CASREHRGGYGYTF.

This clone came up a few times. The chain is built from TRBV6-6 and TRBJ1-1; 10 nucleotides agree with TRBD1. Germline CDR1 and CDR2: MNHNY and SVGAGI (reference sequence). The V and J ends lost 7 bases and 4 bases, in that order; junction bases with no gene match: 3. The CDR3 sequence is 13 residues long. CDR3 sequence: CASIGQGGTEAFF. CDR3 nucleotides: TGTGCCAGCATCGGACAGGGGGGCACTGAAGCTTTCTTT.

This clone has just a few counts. The chain joins TRBV5-4 to TRBJ2-3; TRBD2 matches at 8 bases. Germline V gives CDR1 SGHNT, CDR2 YYREEE (reference sequence). The ends lost 6 bases at V and 4 bases at J; junction bases unmatched: 13. CDR3 length equals 16 residues. CDR3 sequence (DNA): TGTGCCAGCACATATGCGGGGGGTAACGGGGCAGATACGCAGTATTTT. Translation: CASTYAGGNGADTQYF.

The rearrangement links TRBV9 to TRBJ2-7; possible D gene TRBD2, 6 bases. Germline V gives CDR1 SGDLS, CDR2 YYNGEE. Between the trimmed V and J ends, which lost 4 bases and 3 bases, there was a span of 14 bases. This CDR3 is built from 14 residues. The CDR3 DNA follows: TGTGCCAGCAGCCAAGGCGGGACCAACTACGAGCAGTACTTC. Translation gives CASSQGGTNYEQYF.

CDR3: CASSLDRVNEQFF. CDR3 nucleotide sequence: TGTGCCAGCAGCTTAGACAGAGTCAATGAGCAGTTCTTC. The rearrangement joins TRBV5-4 to TRBJ2-1; possible D gene TRBD1, 5 bases. The CDR3 extends over 13 amino acids. V was clipped by 2 bases and J by 6 bases, with 9 bases between them. In germline, CDR1 is SGHNT, CDR2 YYREEE (reference sequence). The variable domain in full, with the rest retrieved from reference TRBV5-4 and TRBJ2-1, is ETGVTQSPTHLIKTRGQQVTLRCSSQSGHNTVSWYQQALGQGPQFIFQYYREEENGRGNFPPRFSGLQFPNYSSELNVNALELDDSALYLCASSLDRVNEQFFGPGTRLTVL.

V usage is TRBV5-1 and J usage is TRBJ1-1; 7 bases align to TRBD1. J lost 1 base, V lost 0 bases, and 3 bases had no gene match. CDR1 is SGHRS and CDR2 is YFSETQ in the germline V gene. This CDR3 region has 15 residues. CDR3 protein: CASSLGDRENTEAFF. The CDR3 DNA is TGCGCCAGCAGCTTGGGGGACAGAGAGAACACTGAAGCTTTCTTT.

The CDR3 sequence is CASRTWAETQYF. As DNA, the CDR3 is TGTGCCAGCAGGACGTGGGCTGAGACCCAGTACTTC. This sequence joins TRBV2 and TRBJ2-5; no reliable D call. V dropped 6 bases and J dropped 5 bases, with 10 bases sitting between them. Germline loops: CDR1 SNHLY, CDR2 FYNNEI. CDR3 length: 12 amino acids. Drawing the rest from reference TRBV2 and TRBJ2-5, the complete variable domain is EPEVTQTPSHQVTQMGQEVILRCVPISNHLYFYWYRQILGQKVEFLVSFYNNEISEKSEIFDDQFSVERPDGSNFTLKIRSTKLEDSAMYFCASRTWAETQYFGPGTRLLVL.

This clone was picked up many times. The chain uses TRBV20-1 and TRBJ1-1; D gene unclear. This CDR3 contains 11 residues. Trimming pared 5 bases from V and 7 bases from J, leaving 11 bases between. Germline V gives CDR1 DFQATT, CDR2 SNEGSKA (reference sequence). The CDR3 reads CSAAGLSEAFF. The CDR3 nucleotides read TGCAGTGCTGCGGGGTTAAGTGAAGCTTTCTTT.

This clone was seen a few times. The V and J genes are TRBV10-3 and TRBJ2-3; no firm D call. Between the trimmed V and J ends, which lost 6 bases and 4 bases, there was a span of 11 bases. This CDR3 has 13 residues. Germline CDR1 and CDR2: ENHRY and SYGVKD. The CDR3 reads CAISPNTADTQYF. The CDR3, as DNA: TGTGCCATCAGCCCGAACACCGCAGATACGCAGTATTTT.

V gene TRBV7-8 combines with J gene TRBJ1-2, with D perhaps TRBD1 (6 bases). Trimming took 2 bases from V and 3 from J, leaving 7 bases between them. Germline lookup yields CDR1 SGHVS and CDR2 FQNEAQ. CDR3 length equals 13 residues. Here the CDR3 reads CASSLRQDYGYTF. The CDR3 region has the DNA TGTGCCAGCAGCTTACGACAGGACTATGGCTACACCTTC.

The rearrangement joins TRBV10-3 to TRBJ2-1; 10 bases align to TRBD2. The CDR3 has 12 amino acids. After removal of 8 bases from V and 12 bases from J, the junction contained 7 bases not matched to a gene. CDR1 and CDR2 from the germline V gene are ENHRY and SYGVKD. CDR3 loop: CAISSSGSLQFF. CDR3 in DNA: TGTGCCATCTCGTCTAGCGGGAGTCTGCAGTTCTTC.

The chain's CDR3 is CASSPTGRNSPLHF. The CDR3 nucleotides read TGTGCCAGCAGTCCGACAGGGAGGAATTCACCCCTCCACTTT. The V and J genes are TRBV2 and TRBJ1-6; 7 bases map to TRBD1. V lost 5 bases to trimming and J lost 7 bases; unmatched junction nucleotides: 5. CDR1 and CDR2 (germline): SNHLY, FYNNEI. The CDR3 sequence is 14 residues long.

This clone appeared a few times. The chain couples TRBV5-6 to TRBJ2-3, with D perhaps TRBD2 (6 bases). Germline V lookup: CDR1 SGHDT, CDR2 YYEEEE. The V end was cut by 5 bases, the J end by 7 bases, with 14 bases between. The CDR3 covers 13 residues. The CDR3 sequence: CASRRAEGHTQYF. CDR3 sequence (DNA): TGTGCCAGCAGGAGAGCGGAGGGACATACGCAGTATTTT. Full variable domain (remainder filled in from reference TRBV5-6 and TRBJ2-3): DAGVTQSPTHLIKTRGQQVTLRCSPKSGHDTVSWYQQALGQGPQFIFQYYEEEERQRGNFPDRFSGHQFPNYSSELNVNALLLGDSALYLCASRRAEGHTQYFGPGTRLTVL.

The genes are TRBV18 and TRBJ1-1, with 8 positions matching TRBD1. The CDR3 contains 15 residues. The V gene's germline CDR1 is KGHSH and CDR2 LQKENI. The ends lost 0 bases at V and 8 bases at J; junction bases unmatched: 8. In DNA form, the CDR3 reads TGTGCCAGCTCACCACCGACAGGGGCGGGGAGAGAAGCTTTCTTT. It yields the protein CASSPPTGAGREAFF. Looking up the rest from reference TRBV18 and TRBJ1-1 gives the full variable domain: NAGVMQNPRHLVRRRGQEARLRCSPMKGHSHVYWYRQLPEEGLKFMVYLQKENIIDESGMPKERFSAEFPKEGPSILRIQQVVRGDSAAYFCASSPPTGAGREAFFGQGTRLTVV.

The J gene is TRBJ2-7, the V gene TRBV10-3; D is perhaps TRBD2 (6 bases). CDR3 length: 14 amino acids. The V gene lost 6 bases and the J gene lost 0 bases, with 12 bases spanning the gap. Germline CDR1 is ENHRY and CDR2 is SYGVKD. CDR3 protein: CAIRRDSSSYEQYF. The CDR3 DNA reads TGTGCCATCAGGAGGGACTCAAGCTCCTACGAGCAGTACTTC.

V is TRBV4-2 and J is TRBJ2-7; the D is unclear. V was cut by 1 base and J by 6 bases, with 16 bases left in between. The CDR3 spans 15 residues. Germline V lookup: CDR1 LGHNA, CDR2 YNFKEQ. The CDR3 DNA is TGTGCCAGCAGCCAAGGCGCCCGTAGCTCCGGCGAGCAGTACTTC. It yields the protein CASSQGARSSGEQYF.

The chain couples TRBV6-5 to TRBJ2-7; the match to TRBD1 covers 9 bases. There are 15 residues in the CDR3. J lost 5 bases, V lost 0 bases, and 5 bases had no gene match. Germline loops: CDR1 MNHEY, CDR2 SVGAGI. CDR3 region: CASSYSGTGIDEQYF. CDR3 nucleotides: TGTGCCAGCAGTTACTCAGGGACAGGGATCGACGAGCAGTACTTC.

This clone was counted only a few times. The chain combines TRBV4-2 with TRBJ2-5; 8 bases align to TRBD1. J was trimmed by 0 bases and V by 7 bases; bases with no gene match: 7. Looked up from germline, CDR1 is LGHNA and CDR2 is YNFKEQ. The CDR3 extends over 15 amino acids. The CDR3 nucleotides read TGTGCCAGCACCCTTCGACAGGGGCACCAAGAGACCCAGTACTTC. Protein product: CASTLRQGHQETQYF.

The DNA for the CDR3 is TGTGCCGTCAGGGGGAAGGAGCAGTTCTTC. Translated, it gives CAVRGKEQFF. The V and J genes are TRBV2 and TRBJ2-1; 7 bases are a match to TRBD1. The CDR3 is made up of 10 amino acids. CDR1 and CDR2 (germline): SNHLY, FYNNEI. The V and J ends lost 11 bases and 10 bases, in that order; junction bases with no gene match: 5.

The chain is built from TRBV21-1 and TRBJ2-5; the table's D call, TRBD2, has no DNA check behind it. TRBV21-1 is a pseudogene locus. This CDR3 has 12 amino acids. CDR3 protein: CASKKGDETQYF. The CDR3 bases are TGTGCCAGCAAGAAGGGAGATGAGACCCAGTACTTC.

This clone was counted only a few times. This chain connects TRBV2 to TRBJ1-1, with D perhaps matching TRBD1 (6 bases). Trimming shortened V by 5 bases and J by 3 bases, and 13 bases separated the two germline ends. Germline V lookup: CDR1 SNHLY, CDR2 FYNNEI. This CDR3 is 14 amino acids long. The CDR3 DNA reads as TGTGCCAGCAGTTTTTCAGGGGCGGACACTGAAGCTTTCTTT. It translates to CASSFSGADTEAFF.

The table lists this clone with a few counts. The DNA for the CDR3 is TGTGCCAGCAGCTTAGCAGGTTCTGGAAACACCATATATTTT. Its translation: CASSLAGSGNTIYF. V is TRBV13 and J is TRBJ1-3, with unresolved D. The germline V gene encodes CDR1 PRHDT and CDR2 FYEKMQ (reference sequence). This CDR3 has 14 amino acids. The V end was cut by 1 base, the J end by 1 base, with 5 bases between. The whole variable domain, remainder taken from reference TRBV13 and TRBJ1-3, is AAGVIQSPRHLIKEKRETATLKCYPIPRHDTVYWYQQGPGQDPQFLISFYEKMQSDKGSIPDRFSAQQFSDYHSELNMSSLELGDSALYFCASSLAGSGNTIYFGEGSWLTVV.

This rearrangement joins TRBV4-2 to TRBJ1-6; the D gene is possibly TRBD1 (6 bases). With 3 bases removed from V and 5 bases from J, the gap between germline ends came to 17 bases. The germline V gene encodes CDR1 LGHNA and CDR2 YNFKEQ. This CDR3 is built from 17 residues. This chain's CDR3 is CASSQRGGQVDNSPLHF. CDR3 nucleotides: TGTGCCAGCAGCCAGAGGGGGGGGCAAGTTGATAATTCACCCCTCCACTTT.

This chain joins TRBV6-1 and TRBJ2-1, with 8 bases identical to TRBD1. Germline CDR1 MNHNS, CDR2 SASEGT. CDR3 size: 15 residues. The J segment lost 3 bases and the V segment lost 3 bases, leaving 4 bases of the junction unmatched. DNA of the CDR3: TGTGCCAGCAGTGACCCAGGGGGCAGCTACAATGAGCAGTTCTTC. Translation gives CASSDPGGSYNEQFF.

This clone was found a few times. J is TRBJ2-5 and V is TRBV29-1; D not resolved. From germline, CDR1 is SQVTM and CDR2 ANQGSEA. V was clipped by 6 bases and J by 5 bases, with 13 bases between them. The CDR3 spans 12 residues. The DNA for the CDR3 is TGCAGCGTCGCGCCACCCGGGGAGACCCAGTACTTC. This sequence encodes CSVAPPGETQYF.

This sequence joins TRBV6-5 and TRBJ1-4; D gene unclear. Trimming cost V 6 bases and J 3 bases, with 14 bases left between them. The germline V gene encodes CDR1 MNHEY and CDR2 SVGAGI. The CDR3 totals 15 residues. As DNA, the CDR3 is TGTGCCAGCAGGGTTGCACGTACATCTAATGAAAAACTGTTTTTT. It encodes CASRVARTSNEKLFF.

This rearrangement joins TRBV11-2 to TRBJ2-3; unclear D gene. From germline, CDR1 is SGHAT and CDR2 FQNNGV. Trimming cost V 3 bases and J 1 base, with 11 bases left between them. The CDR3 is 15 amino acids. DNA of the CDR3: TGTGCCAGCAGCTTGCGAACAGACCGCACAGATACGCAGTATTTT. This codes for CASSLRTDRTDTQYF.

The chain has TRBV5-4 and TRBJ1-2, with TRBD1 identical over 8 bases. The V gene's germline CDR1 is SGHNT and CDR2 YYREEE (reference sequence). V trimming: 5 bases; J trimming: 9 bases; junction bases outside the gene matches: 6. The CDR3 length is 12 residues. For the CDR3, the DNA is TGTGCCAGCAGTCCTAGACAGGGGAGCTACACCTTC. This gives the protein CASSPRQGSYTF.

The sample holds a few counts of this clone. The chain uses TRBV2 and TRBJ2-1; 12 bases line up with TRBD2. Trimming cost V 6 bases and J 9 bases; bases outside gene matches: 9. This CDR3 contains 15 residues. CDR1 is SNHLY, CDR2 FYNNEI, per germline. The CDR3, as DNA: TGTGCCAGCAGACAGACTAGCGGGAGTAGTCTTGAGCAGTTCTTC. Translated: CASRQTSGSSLEQFF.

The chain links TRBV5-6 to TRBJ2-1; 12 bases align to TRBD2. Losses at the gene ends were 4 bases for V and 4 bases for J; bases not matched to a gene: 3. The CDR3 totals 15 residues. Germline CDR1 is SGHDT and CDR2 is YYEEEE. CDR3 sequence: CASSQLAGGYNEQFF. CDR3 bases: TGTGCCAGCAGCCAACTAGCGGGAGGATACAATGAGCAGTTCTTC.

In its sample, this clone was seen a few times. The gene calls are TRBV7-9 and TRBJ1-5; 10 bases are shared with TRBD1. The CDR3 extends over 14 amino acids. Germline CDR1 is SEHNR and CDR2 is FQNEAQ (reference sequence). J gave up 5 bases and V 3 bases, and 1 base lay outside the gene matches. The DNA of the CDR3 is TGTGCCAGCAGCTTGGACAGGGGGGATCAGCCCCAGCATTTT. It specifies CASSLDRGDQPQHF. Based on the CDR3 plus reference TRBV7-9 and TRBJ1-5, the full variable domain is DTGVSQNPRHKITKRGQNVTFRCDPISEHNRLYWYRQTLGQGPEFLTYFQNEAQLEKSRLLSDRFSAERPKGSFSTLEIQRTEQGDSAMYLCASSLDRGDQPQHFGDGTRLSIL.

CDR3 nucleotide sequence: TGTGCCCGAGTCGGGGAGGGCTATGGCTACACCTTC. It encodes CARVGEGYGYTF. The V and J genes are TRBV30 and TRBJ1-2; D remains ambiguous. The V gene lost 8 bases and the J gene lost 4 bases, with 14 bases spanning the gap. Germline V gene lookup returns CDR1 GTSNPN and CDR2 SVGIG (reference sequence). CDR3 size: 12 residues.